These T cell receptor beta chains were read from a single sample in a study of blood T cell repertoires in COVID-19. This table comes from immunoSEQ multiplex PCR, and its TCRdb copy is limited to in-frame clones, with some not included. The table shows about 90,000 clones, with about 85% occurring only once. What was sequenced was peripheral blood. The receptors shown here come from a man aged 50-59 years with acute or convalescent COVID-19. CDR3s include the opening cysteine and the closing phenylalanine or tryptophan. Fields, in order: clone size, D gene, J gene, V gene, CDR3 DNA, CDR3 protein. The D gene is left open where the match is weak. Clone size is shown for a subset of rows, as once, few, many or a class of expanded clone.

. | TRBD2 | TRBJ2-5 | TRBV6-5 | TGTGCCAGCAGTCCCGAGGGTTCCCGTCGGGGGGCCCAGTACTTC | CASSPEGSRRGAQYF
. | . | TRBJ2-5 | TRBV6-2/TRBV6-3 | TGTGCCAGCAGTTCCCTTTACGGGAACCAAGAGACCCAGTACTTC | CASSSLYGNQETQYF
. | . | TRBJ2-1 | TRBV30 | TGTGCCTGGAGTCCGGGTGCCCGAGAGCAGTTCTTC | CAWSPGAREQFF
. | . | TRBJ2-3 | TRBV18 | TGTGCCAGCTCACCACCTAACACAGATACGCAGTATTTT | CASSPPNTDTQYF
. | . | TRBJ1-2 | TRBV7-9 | TGTGCCAGCAGCTTTTCACAGAGCTATGGCTACACCTTC | CASSFSQSYGYTF
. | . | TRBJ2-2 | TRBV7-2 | TGTGCCAGCAGCTTAGGTGGGAGAACGGGAGTTAGGGCCGGGGAGCTGTTTTTT | CASSLGGRTGVRAGELFF
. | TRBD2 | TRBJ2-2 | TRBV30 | TGTGCCTGGACCGATTTTGGCGGGAGGGCCTCCGGGGAGCTGTTTTTT | CAWTDFGGRASGELFF
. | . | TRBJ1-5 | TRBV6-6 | TGTGCCAGCAGTTACCCCTCCCAGGCTAGCAATCAGCCCCAGCATTTT | CASSYPSQASNQPQHF
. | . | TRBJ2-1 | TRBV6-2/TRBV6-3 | TGTGCCAGCAGCGACTCTGTCGGTTACAATGAGCAGTTCTTC | CASSDSVGYNEQFF
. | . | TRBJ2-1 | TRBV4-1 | TGCGCCAGCAGCCAAGAAGGTGCCTGGGGCGATGAGCAGTTCTTC | CASSQEGAWGDEQFF
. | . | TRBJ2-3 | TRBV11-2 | TGTGCCAGCAGCTTTACAGAGTCAGATACGCAGTATTTT | CASSFTESDTQYF
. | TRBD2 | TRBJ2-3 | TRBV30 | TGTGCCTGGAGTGTACTAGCGGGGGTTTCAGATACGCAGTATTTT | CAWSVLAGVSDTQYF
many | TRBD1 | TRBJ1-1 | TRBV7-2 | TGTGCCAGCAGCCTACAGGGGGTCGCCACTGAAGCTTTCTTT | CASSLQGVATEAFF
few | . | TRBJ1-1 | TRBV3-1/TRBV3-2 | TGTGCCAGCAGCCCGGGATTGAACACTGAAGCTTTCTTT | CASSPGLNTEAFF
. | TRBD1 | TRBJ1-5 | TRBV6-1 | TGTGCCAGCAGTGAACAAGGGACAGGGGGTTATCAGCCCCAGCATTTT | CASSEQGTGGYQPQHF
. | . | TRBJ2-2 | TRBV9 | TGTGCCAGCAGCCCACGGACAGCGAACACCGGGGAGCTGTTTTTT | CASSPRTANTGELFF
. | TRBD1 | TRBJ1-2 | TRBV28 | TGTGCCAGCAGTACGGACAGGGGAATCTATGGCTACACCTTC | CASSTDRGIYGYTF
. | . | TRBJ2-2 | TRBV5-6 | TGTGCCAGCAGCTTGGGTCCGCCTACGAACACCGGGGAGCTGTTTTTT | CASSLGPPTNTGELFF
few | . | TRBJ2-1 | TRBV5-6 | TGTGCCAGCAGCCCCCAGGGGTGGGATGAGCAGTTCTTC | CASSPQGWDEQFF
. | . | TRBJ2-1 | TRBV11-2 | TGTGCCAGCAGCCCCGTTTACGGGAGATCCTACAATGAGCAGTTCTTC | CASSPVYGRSYNEQFF
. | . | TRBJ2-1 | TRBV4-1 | TGCGCCAGCAGCCAACCCCCGTCGGGTCGGGGAAATGAGCAGTTCTTC | CASSQPPSGRGNEQFF
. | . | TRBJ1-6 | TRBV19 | TGTGCCAGTAGTATCCCAGGGAACAATTCACCCCTCCACTTT | CASSIPGNNSPLHF
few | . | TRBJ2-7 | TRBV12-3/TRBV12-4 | TGTGCCAGCAGCCCCAACTCCTACGAGCAGTACTTC | CASSPNSYEQYF
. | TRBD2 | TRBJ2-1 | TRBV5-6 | TGTGCCAGCAGCTGGGCGGGGGGCCCCACGAGGGAGCAGTTCTTC | CASSWAGGPTREQFF
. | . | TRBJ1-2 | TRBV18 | TGTGCCAGCTCACCATTAGCGCCCGAAACCCATGGCTACACCTTC | CASSPLAPETHGYTF